The subject of this entry is one T cell receptor (beta chain). Its antigen is unknown. The entry originates in a study of T cell responses to AZD1222 COVID-19 vaccine. Broader study findings: The donors showed a predominance of white British ancestry and of females, with possible underestimation of clonal diversity.

Deletions cut 1 base from V and 4 bases from J, with 8 bases between. The CDR3 loop spans 14 amino acids. Germline V gene lookup returns CDR1 SGHAT and CDR2 FQNNGV. Measured with immunoSEQ multiplex PCR; TCRdb has only the in-frame clones, and not every one. The table records some 110,000 clones, about 91% of them present only once. Sequencing used peripheral blood, obtained on day 0 of AZD1222 vaccination. The chain is built from TRBV11-2 and TRBJ1-5, with D unresolved. The sequence derives from an adult in good health. CDR3 in amino acids: CASSLGGRNQPQHF. Here the CDR3 DNA reads TGTGCCAGCAGCTTAGGGGGAAGAAATCAGCCCCAGCATTTT.